Listed below are T cell receptor beta chains from one sample, sequenced in a study of cytomegalovirus exposure and HLA in healthy donors. Clones were read by immunoSEQ multiplex PCR, and TCRdb kept only the in-frame ones, dropping some. The table records approximately 100,000 clones, less than 80% of them present only once. The sample comprised PBMCs. The receptors originated from a woman aged 40 to 49 in good health and CMV-seronegative. The CDR3 runs from the conserved cysteine through the conserved F or W. D genes are given only for firm matches. Not every row has a clone size; where given, it reads once, few, many or a size class.

clone size	J gene	V gene	D gene	CDR3 DNA	CDR3 protein
.	TRBJ2-3	TRBV5-1	.	TGCGCCAGCAGCTTGGTTACTAGCACAGATACGCAGTATTTT	CASSLVTSTDTQYF
.	TRBJ2-1	TRBV18	.	TGTGCCAGCTCACCGATCGGCAGGGGAGTACGAAATGAGCAGTTCTTC	CASSPIGRGVRNEQFF
.	TRBJ2-7	TRBV28	TRBD1	TGTGCCAGCAGTCGAACCGGGACAGGGAGGCCCGAGCAGTACTTC	CASSRTGTGRPEQYF
.	TRBJ1-1	TRBV6-4	TRBD1	TGTGCCAGCAGAGACTCCGGGACAGGGAGCACTGAAGCTTTCTTT	CASRDSGTGSTEAFF
.	TRBJ2-3	TRBV27	.	TGTGCCAGCAGTTTGTCTAATAGCTATACGCAGTATTTT	CASSLSNSYTQYF
.	TRBJ1-3	TRBV28	.	TGTGCCAGCAGCTACGGGTACTCTGGAAACACCATATATTTT	CASSYGYSGNTIYF
.	TRBJ2-7	TRBV28	.	TGTGCCAGCAGTACTTACGGGGTTTTAATACCCTACGAGCAGTACTTC	CASSTYGVLIPYEQYF
.	TRBJ2-5	TRBV28	.	TGTGCCAACTCTGGGGGGATCCAAGAGACCCAGTACTTC	CANSGGIQETQYF
.	TRBJ2-2	TRBV30	TRBD2	TGTGCCTGGAGTCGTAGGGCGAGTGACGGGAGGACTGCCGGGGAGCTGTTTTTT	CAWSRRASDGRTAGELFF
.	TRBJ2-3	TRBV9	TRBD2	TGTGCCAGCAGCCCCTCCCAGGCGGGGGGGCGTGATACGCAGTATTTT	CASSPSQAGGRDTQYF
.	TRBJ2-3	TRBV5-3	TRBD2	TGTGCCAGAAGCTTGGCGGGAGGGCCTACGCAGTATTTT	CARSLAGGPTQYF
.	TRBJ2-7	TRBV7-8	TRBD1	TGTGCCAGCAGCGCCGGGACAGGCCTGGGAGACGAGCAGTACTTC	CASSAGTGLGDEQYF
.	TRBJ1-1	TRBV29-1	.	TGCAGCGTTGAAGATCTCGGGGAAGGGTACACTGAAGCTTTCTTT	CSVEDLGEGYTEAFF
.	TRBJ2-3	TRBV2	.	TGTGCCAGCAGTGACCGGCAGGGAAAGGGGAAAGATACGCAGTATTTT	CASSDRQGKGKDTQYF
.	TRBJ1-2	TRBV5-6	.	TGTGCCAGCAGCCGCTGGGGAGGCCACTATGGCTACACCTTC	CASSRWGGHYGYTF
.	TRBJ2-4	TRBV14	.	TGTGCCAGCAGCCAAGATACGGGGATCCTAAACATTCAGTACTTC	CASSQDTGILNIQYF
few	TRBJ2-7	TRBV18	.	TGTGCCAGCTCACCCTCGTTAGGATCGCCTCAACAGGTCTCCTACGAGCAGTACTTC	CASSPSLGSPQQVSYEQYF
.	TRBJ1-2	TRBV6-5	.	TGTGCCAGCAGTTACGACGGGGGGCGCGGTGGCTACACCTTC	CASSYDGGRGGYTF
.	TRBJ2-2	TRBV11-3	TRBD2	TGTGCCAGCAGCTTATATTATAGCGGGGGGACCGGGGAGCTGTTTTTT	CASSLYYSGGTGELFF
.	TRBJ2-7	TRBV1	.	TGCACCAGCAGCCAAGATTGGAGGCGCTCCTACGAGCAGTACTTC	CTSSQDWRRSYEQYF
.	TRBJ1-6	TRBV28	.	TGTGCCAGCAGTTTATGGGTCACTGGGGCATTCTCACCCCTCCACTTT	CASSLWVTGAFSPLHF
.	TRBJ2-7	TRBV5-6	.	TGTGCCAGCAGGAGTAGCGCTAAGCGCGACGAGCAGTACTTC	CASRSSAKRDEQYF
.	TRBJ2-2	TRBV27	.	TGTGCCAGCAGTTTAGAAGCAGGGTTGGTCGGGGAGCTGTTTTTT	CASSLEAGLVGELFF
.	TRBJ1-1	TRBV7-2	TRBD1	TGTGCCAGCAGCTTAGTGGGGACAGGGGGGACTGAAGCTTTCTTT	CASSLVGTGGTEAFF
.	TRBJ2-3	TRBV28	.	TGTGCCAGCACTACTCGGGAGTCCCCAGATACGCAGTATTTT	CASTTRESPDTQYF
.	TRBJ2-1	TRBV10-3	TRBD1	TGTGCCATCAGCCTGGGACAGGGGGGTGAGCAGTTCTTC	CAISLGQGGEQFF
.	TRBJ2-7	TRBV5-1	.	TGCGCCAGCAGCTTGGGGTTGTCAGACACCCCCTACGAGCAGTACTTC	CASSLGLSDTPYEQYF
few	TRBJ2-1	TRBV29-1	TRBD2	TGCAGCGTTGCGGCTAGCGGGAGCAATGAGCAGTTCTTC	CSVAASGSNEQFF
.	TRBJ1-4	TRBV6-1	.	TGTGCCAGCAGTCCCCGGGGGGAGAGGGGTGAAAAACTGTTTTTT	CASSPRGERGEKLFF
.	TRBJ1-6	TRBV4-3	TRBD1	TGCGCCAGCAGCCACCGGGACAGGGACTCACCCCTCCACTTT	CASSHRDRDSPLHF
.	TRBJ1-4	TRBV4-3	TRBD1	TGCGCCAGCAGCCAGGGGTCGCCGGGACAGAATTATGAAAAACTGTTTTTT	CASSQGSPGQNYEKLFF
.	TRBJ1-2	TRBV27	TRBD1	TGTGCCAGAGAGAGACAGGGTTCCCATGGCTACACCTTC	CARERQGSHGYTF
.	TRBJ2-1	TRBV5-1	.	TGCGCCAGCAGCTTTGTGGCGGAAAACAATGAGCAGTTCTTC	CASSFVAENNEQFF
.	TRBJ1-2	TRBV2	TRBD1	TGTGCCAGCAGAGAGGGGGCAGATGGCTACACCTTC	CASREGADGYTF
.	TRBJ1-4	TRBV18	.	TGTGCCAGCTCACCAGGCCCACCAACTAATGAAAAACTGTTTTTT	CASSPGPPTNEKLFF